These 9 T cell receptor beta chains came from one sample sequenced in a study of cytomegalovirus exposure and HLA in healthy donors. With 60 Vbeta and 13 Jbeta primers, the PCR was carried out. Assay used: immunoSEQ multiplex PCR; TCRdb lists only in-frame clones, some missing. The sample includes over 110,000 clones, roughly four fifths seen only once; the top ten take around 2.5%. Specimen: PBMCs. Receptors originate from a male donor in good health and CMV-seronegative.

CDR3 sequence (DNA): TGCAGCGGGACAGGGGGCGGATTCACAGATACGCAGTATTTT. This translates into CSGTGGGFTDTQYF. V is TRBV29-1 and J is TRBJ2-3; 11 bases are shared with TRBD1. Germline V lookup: CDR1 SQVTM, CDR2 ANQGSEA. V shed 7 bases, J shed 2 bases, and the junction held 5 bases outside the gene matches. The CDR3 is 14 residues long.

In this sample, this clone turned up once. The chain has TRBV7-9 and TRBJ2-5; weak D call: TRBD1 (5 bases). The ends were cut back, 6 bases at V and 7 bases at J, with 18 bases in the middle. The CDR3 runs 14 residues. The germline V gene encodes CDR1 SEHNR and CDR2 FQNEAQ (reference sequence). CDR3 in amino acids: CASSPGAGHGTQYF. The DNA of the CDR3 is TGTGCCAGCAGTCCTGGGGCAGGGCACGGGACCCAGTACTTC.

This clone was seen only a few times. At one end, the junction sequence differs from germline, possibly due to a read error. V usage is TRBV15 and J usage is TRBJ2-7, with D possibly being TRBD1 (5 bases). This CDR3 has 12 amino acids. The germline V gene has CDR1 LNHNV and CDR2 YYDKDF (reference sequence). The CDR3, as DNA: TGTGCCACCAGCAGAGATCACAGGAACCTGGACTTC. Amino acids: CATSRDHRNLDF.

The chain carries TRBV7-2 and TRBJ1-2, with 11 bases lining up with TRBD1. CDR1 is SGHTA and CDR2 is FQGNSA in the germline V gene. CDR3 size: 15 residues. Trimming removed 4 bases from V and 8 bases from J; junction bases left unmatched: 9. The chain's CDR3 is CASSSTPGQGGGYTF. The CDR3 region has the DNA TGTGCCAGCAGCTCTACTCCGGGACAGGGGGGCGGCTACACCTTC. Full variable domain (remainder filled in from reference TRBV7-2 and TRBJ1-2): GAGVSQSPSNKVTEKGKDVELRCDPISGHTALYWYRQSLGQGLEFLIYFQGNSAPDKSGLPSDRFSAERTGGSVSTLTIQRTQQEDSAVYLCASSSTPGQGGGYTFGSGTRLTVV.

This rearrangement joins TRBV7-2 to TRBJ2-2; 16 nucleotides match TRBD2. J gave up 10 bases and V 3 bases, and 8 bases lay outside the gene matches. This CDR3 spans 17 amino acids. Germline CDR1 and CDR2: SGHTA and FQGNSA. The CDR3 here is CASSFTGLAGGPVELFF. CDR3 nucleotides: TGTGCCAGCAGCTTCACGGGACTAGCGGGAGGGCCCGTGGAGCTGTTTTTT.

This clone came up once. The rearrangement links TRBV7-9 to TRBJ2-7, with TRBD1 matching over 7 bases. This CDR3 spans 14 amino acids. V gave up 4 bases and J gave up 4 bases; unmatched junction bases: 7. Germline CDR1 is SEHNR and CDR2 is FQNEAQ (reference sequence). The CDR3, as DNA: TGTGCCAGCAGCTATTCCGGGACAGATTACGAGCAGTACTTC. Translating gives CASSYSGTDYEQYF.

This clone has just one count. DNA of the CDR3: TGCGCCAGCAGCCACGACTTGGGACAGGGCGGAGAGACCCAGTACTTC. This translates into CASSHDLGQGGETQYF. The chain recombines TRBV4-3 with TRBJ2-5, with 9 nucleotides matching TRBD1. This CDR3 comprises 16 residues. Germline V lookup: CDR1 LGHNA, CDR2 YSLEER. V gave up 3 bases and J gave up 4 bases; unmatched junction bases: 9.

This chain links TRBV5-8 with TRBJ2-1; the match to TRBD2 covers 8 bases. J was trimmed by 7 bases and V by 0 bases; bases with no gene match: 9. The germline CDR1 and CDR2 sequences are SGHTS and YDEGEE. The CDR3 loop spans 16 amino acids. CDR3: CASSLGVAGPRNEQFF. The CDR3 nucleotides are TGTGCCAGCAGCTTGGGGGTAGCGGGGCCCCGGAATGAGCAGTTCTTC.

This clone was counted only a few times. The rearrangement links TRBV7-8 to TRBJ1-5, with TRBD1 identical over 7 bases. Trimming removed 5 bases from V and 0 bases from J; junction bases left unmatched: 4. The CDR3 is made up of 15 amino acids. Germline V lookup: CDR1 SGHVS, CDR2 FQNEAQ. This CDR3 is CASSQDRYSNQPQHF. As DNA, the CDR3 is TGTGCCAGCAGCCAGGACAGGTATAGCAATCAGCCCCAGCATTTT.